This section outlines one T cell receptor (beta chain) sequence together with its context. What it recognizes is unknown. The data were taken from a study of OX40 agonist ivuxolimab in advanced cancers. Study as a whole: Participants could have had prior anti-PD-1, anti-PD-L1 or anti-CTLA-4 therapy, and roughly 39% had some.

Sequencing used immunoSEQ multiplex PCR; TCRdb keeps in-frame clones, though not all of them. The data hold about 58,000 clones, with around 90% observed a single time. Germline V gives CDR1 WSHSY, CDR2 SAAADI. V dropped 10 bases and J dropped 0; count of bases not matched to a gene: 8. This CDR3 spans 14 amino acids. The cohort excluded patients with autoimmune disease history or systemic immunosuppression. Study outcomes and limitations: CD8+ T cells showed, on average, more clonal expansion than CD4+ cells.

The chain combines TRBV10-2 with TRBJ2-5; 7 nucleotides align to TRBD1. The sequence derives from an adult with an advanced solid tumor such as melanoma, head and neck, liver or kidney cancer. This specimen consisted of CD4+ or CD8+ T cells sorted from blood, obtained in a trial of the OX40 agonist ivuxolimab. The CDR3 DNA reads as TGCGCCACACACCGGGACAGAGACCAAGAGACCCAGTACTTC. Encoded protein: CATHRDRDQETQYF.